What follows are 5 T cell receptor beta chains derived from one specimen sequenced in a study of beta chain features in type 1 diabetes. Notes on the study in general: Shorter TCRB CDR3s, moderately but significantly so, marked every one of the four CD4+ subsets in Type 1 diabetes patients.

Expressed TCRB transcripts were sequenced because the isolated RNA had all been reverse transcribed beforehand. Here immunoSEQ multiplex PCR was the method, and the copy in TCRdb shows in-frame clones only, minus some. The table includes around 250,000 clones, around 14% detected once. These receptors have no identified antigens. Sequencing was done on a sample of naive CD4+ T cells from blood. The source of these receptors is a man under 40 with type 1 diabetes.

This clone occurred a few times. The chain employs TRBV7-9 and TRBJ2-2; possibly TRBD1 for D (7 bases). Germline V CDR1 and CDR2: SEHNR, FQNEAQ (reference sequence). Trimming pared 5 bases from V and 3 bases from J, leaving 16 bases between. This CDR3 is 16 amino acids long. The CDR3 reads CASSRSGQVDTGELFF. CDR3 bases: TGTGCCAGCAGCCGTAGCGGACAGGTGGACACCGGGGAGCTGTTTTTT.

The rearrangement joins TRBV6-5 to TRBJ2-3; TRBD1 agrees at 7 bases. Germline loops: CDR1 MNHEY, CDR2 SVGAGI. The V segment lost 5 bases and the J segment 5 bases; nucleotides outside the gene matches: 7. The CDR3 totals 14 residues. In nucleotides, the CDR3 is TGTGCCAGCAGTCGGACAGGATCGGGAGATACGCAGTATTTT. It translates to CASSRTGSGDTQYF.

There are a few counts of this clone. Written as DNA, the CDR3 is TGTGCCAGCAGCCCTAGCTCTTACGAGCAGTACTTC. Amino acid sequence: CASSPSSYEQYF. The genes are TRBV7-2 and TRBJ2-7; D perhaps matches TRBD2 (5 bases). The CDR3 runs 12 residues. Germline CDR1 is SGHTA and CDR2 is FQGNSA. Trimming removed 5 bases from V and 4 bases from J, with 9 bases in between. The full variable domain, rest sourced from reference TRBV7-2 and TRBJ2-7, is GAGVSQSPSNKVTEKGKDVELRCDPISGHTALYWYRQSLGQGLEFLIYFQGNSAPDKSGLPSDRFSAERTGGSVSTLTIQRTQQEDSAVYLCASSPSSYEQYFGPGTRLTVT.

V gene TRBV14 combines with J gene TRBJ2-7; D is possibly TRBD2 (5 bases). The germline V and J ends were trimmed by 5 bases and 0 bases, with 11 bases remaining between them. Germline CDR1 and CDR2: SGHDN and FVKESK. The CDR3 is made up of 14 amino acids. CDR3 amino acids: CASSVRVSSYEQYF. The CDR3 bases are TGTGCCAGCAGCGTGCGGGTGAGCTCCTACGAGCAGTACTTC.

This clone has only a few counts. The rearrangement joins TRBV7-8 to TRBJ2-3; perhaps TRBD2 as D (6 bases). CDR3 size: 15 residues. Per the germline V gene, CDR1 is SGHVS and CDR2 is FQNEAQ. V was clipped by 6 bases and J by 4 bases, with 17 bases between them. The DNA of the CDR3 is TGTGCCAGCAGGAGAGGGGCTAGCGTGGCAGATACGCAGTATTTT. Its translation is CASRRGASVADTQYF.